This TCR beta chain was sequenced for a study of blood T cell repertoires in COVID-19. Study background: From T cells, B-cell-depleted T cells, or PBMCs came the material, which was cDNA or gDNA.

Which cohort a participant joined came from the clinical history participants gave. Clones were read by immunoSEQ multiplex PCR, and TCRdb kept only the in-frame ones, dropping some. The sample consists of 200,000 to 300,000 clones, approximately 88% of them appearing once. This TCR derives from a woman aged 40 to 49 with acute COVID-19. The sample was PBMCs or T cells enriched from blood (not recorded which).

DNA of the CDR3: TGTGCCAGCAGCTTAGATGGGGGGGTCTACAATGAGCAGTTCTTC. Protein: CASSLDGGVYNEQFF. The chain joins TRBV11-3 to TRBJ2-1, with 7 bases that match TRBD2. This CDR3 contains 15 residues. Germline V gene sequence: CDR1 SGHNT, CDR2 YENEEA. V dropped 0 bases and J dropped 3; count of bases not matched to a gene: 2.